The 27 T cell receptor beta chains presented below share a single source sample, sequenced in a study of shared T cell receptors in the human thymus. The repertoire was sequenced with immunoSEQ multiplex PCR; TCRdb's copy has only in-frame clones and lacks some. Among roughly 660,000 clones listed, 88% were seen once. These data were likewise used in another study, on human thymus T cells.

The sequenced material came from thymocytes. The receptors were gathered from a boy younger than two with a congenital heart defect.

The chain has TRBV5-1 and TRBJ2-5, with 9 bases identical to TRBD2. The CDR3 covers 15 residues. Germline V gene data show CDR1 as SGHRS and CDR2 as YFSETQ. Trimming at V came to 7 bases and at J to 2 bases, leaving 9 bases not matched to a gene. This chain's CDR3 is CASEGPSGAQETQYF. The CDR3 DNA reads TGCGCCAGCGAGGGACCTAGCGGGGCTCAAGAGACCCAGTACTTC.

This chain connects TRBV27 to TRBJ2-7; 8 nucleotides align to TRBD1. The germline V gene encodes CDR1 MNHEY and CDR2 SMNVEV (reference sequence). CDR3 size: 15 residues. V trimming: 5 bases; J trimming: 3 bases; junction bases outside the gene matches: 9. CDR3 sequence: CASSASQGENYEQYF. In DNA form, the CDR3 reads TGTGCCAGCAGTGCATCACAGGGGGAAAACTACGAGCAGTACTTC.

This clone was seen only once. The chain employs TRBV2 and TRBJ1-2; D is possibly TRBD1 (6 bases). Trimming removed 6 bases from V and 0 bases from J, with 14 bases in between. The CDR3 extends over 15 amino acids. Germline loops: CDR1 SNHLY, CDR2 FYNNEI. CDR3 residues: CASRKQGCPNYGYTF. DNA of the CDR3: TGTGCCAGCAGGAAACAGGGCTGTCCTAACTATGGCTACACCTTC. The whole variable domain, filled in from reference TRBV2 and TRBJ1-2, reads EPEVTQTPSHQVTQMGQEVILRCVPISNHLYFYWYRQILGQKVEFLVSFYNNEISEKSEIFDDQFSVERPDGSNFTLKIRSTKLEDSAMYFCASRKQGCPNYGYTFGSGTRLTVV.

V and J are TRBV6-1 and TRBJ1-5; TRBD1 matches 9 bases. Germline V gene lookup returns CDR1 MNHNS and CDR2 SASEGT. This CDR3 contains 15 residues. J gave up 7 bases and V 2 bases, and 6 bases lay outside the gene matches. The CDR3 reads CASSELDRGEQPQHF. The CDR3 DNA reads TGTGCCAGCAGTGAATTAGACAGGGGGGAACAGCCCCAGCATTTT.

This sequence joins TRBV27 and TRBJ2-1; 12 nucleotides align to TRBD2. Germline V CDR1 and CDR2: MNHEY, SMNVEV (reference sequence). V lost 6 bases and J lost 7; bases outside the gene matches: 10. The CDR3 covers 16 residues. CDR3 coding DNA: TGTGCCAGCAGCGATCGACTAGCGGGAGAACGAAATGAGCAGTTCTTC. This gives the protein CASSDRLAGERNEQFF.

DNA for the CDR3: TGTGCCATACAAAAAGAGACCCAGTACTTC. As protein: CAIQKETQYF. The genes are TRBV28 and TRBJ2-5; D uncertain. Germline V gene sequence: CDR1 MDHEN, CDR2 SYDVKM. The CDR3 consists of 10 residues. Trimming cost V 10 bases and J 3 bases, with 6 bases left between them.

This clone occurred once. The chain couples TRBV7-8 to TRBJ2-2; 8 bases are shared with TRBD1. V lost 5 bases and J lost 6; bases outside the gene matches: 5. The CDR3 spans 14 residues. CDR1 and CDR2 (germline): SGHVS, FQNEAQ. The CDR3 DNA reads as TGTGCCAGCAGCGGGGACAGGCTCCCCGGGGAGCTGTTTTTT. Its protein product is CASSGDRLPGELFF.

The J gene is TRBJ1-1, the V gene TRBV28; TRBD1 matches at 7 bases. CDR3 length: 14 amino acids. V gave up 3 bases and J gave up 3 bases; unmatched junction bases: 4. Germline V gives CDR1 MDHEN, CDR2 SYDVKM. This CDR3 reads CASSLGRGDTEAFF. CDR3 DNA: TGTGCCAGCAGTTTGGGCAGGGGGGACACTGAAGCTTTCTTT.

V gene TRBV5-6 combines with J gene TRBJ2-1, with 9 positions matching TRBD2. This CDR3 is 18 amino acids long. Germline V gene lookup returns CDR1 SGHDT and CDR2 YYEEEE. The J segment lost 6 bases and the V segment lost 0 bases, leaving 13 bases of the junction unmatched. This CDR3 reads CASSLERVSGSCSNEQFF. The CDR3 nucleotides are TGTGCCAGCAGCTTGGAACGCGTTAGCGGGAGTTGCAGCAATGAGCAGTTCTTC.

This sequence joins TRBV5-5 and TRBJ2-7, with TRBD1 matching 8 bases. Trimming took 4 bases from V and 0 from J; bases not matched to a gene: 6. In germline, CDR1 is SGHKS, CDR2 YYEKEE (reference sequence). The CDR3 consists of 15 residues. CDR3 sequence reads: CASSGTGGGSYEQYF. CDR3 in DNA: TGTGCCAGCAGCGGTACAGGGGGAGGCTCCTACGAGCAGTACTTC.

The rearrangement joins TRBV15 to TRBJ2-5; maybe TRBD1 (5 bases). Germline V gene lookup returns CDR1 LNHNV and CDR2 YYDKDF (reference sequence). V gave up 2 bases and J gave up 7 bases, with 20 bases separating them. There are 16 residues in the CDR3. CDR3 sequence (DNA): TGTGCCACCAGCAGACACATCCGATCAGGGCACGGGACCCAGTACTTC. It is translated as CATSRHIRSGHGTQYF. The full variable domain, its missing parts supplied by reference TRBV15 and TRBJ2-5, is DAMVIQNPRYQVTQFGKPVTLSCSQTLNHNVMYWYQQKSSQAPKLLFHYYDKDFNNEADTPDNFQSRRPNTSFCFLDIRSPGLGDTAMYLCATSRHIRSGHGTQYFGPGTRLLVL.

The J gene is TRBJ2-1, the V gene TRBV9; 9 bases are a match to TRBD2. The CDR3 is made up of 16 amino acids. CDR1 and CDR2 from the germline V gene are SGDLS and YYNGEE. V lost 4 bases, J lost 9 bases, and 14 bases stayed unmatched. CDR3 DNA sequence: TGTGCCAGCAGCACCCAACCGGGACTAGCTCAATCTGAGCAGTTCTTC. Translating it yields CASSTQPGLAQSEQFF.

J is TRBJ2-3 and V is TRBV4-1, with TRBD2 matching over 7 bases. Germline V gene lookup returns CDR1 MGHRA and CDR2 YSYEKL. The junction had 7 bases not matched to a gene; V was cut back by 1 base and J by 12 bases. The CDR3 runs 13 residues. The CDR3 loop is CASSQVGLVDQYF. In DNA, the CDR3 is TGCGCCAGCAGCCAAGTAGGACTAGTAGATCAGTATTTT.

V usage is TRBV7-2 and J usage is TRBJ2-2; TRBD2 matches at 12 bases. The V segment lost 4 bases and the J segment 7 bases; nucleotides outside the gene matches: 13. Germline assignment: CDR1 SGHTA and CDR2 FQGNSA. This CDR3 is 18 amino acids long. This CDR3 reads CASSSLPTSGRGGGELFF. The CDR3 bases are TGTGCCAGCAGCTCGCTGCCGACTAGCGGGAGAGGGGGCGGGGAGCTGTTTTTT.

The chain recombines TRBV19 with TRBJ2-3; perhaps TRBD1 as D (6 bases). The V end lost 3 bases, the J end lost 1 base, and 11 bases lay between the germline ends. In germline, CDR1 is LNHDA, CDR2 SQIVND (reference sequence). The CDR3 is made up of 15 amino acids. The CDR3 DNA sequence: TGTGCCAGTAGTATCCAGGGGCGTGGCACAGATACGCAGTATTTT. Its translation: CASSIQGRGTDTQYF.

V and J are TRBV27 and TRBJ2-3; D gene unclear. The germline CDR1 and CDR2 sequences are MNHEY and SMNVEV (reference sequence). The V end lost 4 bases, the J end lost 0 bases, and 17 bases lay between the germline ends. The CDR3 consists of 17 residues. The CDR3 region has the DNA TGTGCCAGCAGTTATTATCCGAACCCTACCAGCACAGATACGCAGTATTTT. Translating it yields CASSYYPNPTSTDTQYF.

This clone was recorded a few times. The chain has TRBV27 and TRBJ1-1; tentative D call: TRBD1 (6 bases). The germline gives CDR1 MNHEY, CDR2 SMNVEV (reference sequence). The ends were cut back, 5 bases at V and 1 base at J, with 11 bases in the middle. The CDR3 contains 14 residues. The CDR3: CASSHNRANTEAFF. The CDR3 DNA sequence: TGTGCCAGCAGTCACAACAGGGCGAACACTGAAGCTTTCTTT.

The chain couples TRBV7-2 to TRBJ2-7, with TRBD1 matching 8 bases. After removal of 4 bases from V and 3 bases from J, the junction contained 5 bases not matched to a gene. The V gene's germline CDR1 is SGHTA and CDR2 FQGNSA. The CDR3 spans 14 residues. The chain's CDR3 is CASSCTGQGYEQYF. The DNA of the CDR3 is TGTGCCAGCAGCTGTACCGGACAGGGCTACGAGCAGTACTTC. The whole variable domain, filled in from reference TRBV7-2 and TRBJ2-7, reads GAGVSQSPSNKVTEKGKDVELRCDPISGHTALYWYRQSLGQGLEFLIYFQGNSAPDKSGLPSDRFSAERTGGSVSTLTIQRTQQEDSAVYLCASSCTGQGYEQYFGPGTRLTVT.

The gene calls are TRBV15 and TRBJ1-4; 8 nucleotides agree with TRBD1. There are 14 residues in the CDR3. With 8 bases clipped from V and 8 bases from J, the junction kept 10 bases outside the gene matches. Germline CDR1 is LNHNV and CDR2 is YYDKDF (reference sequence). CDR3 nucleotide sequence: TGTGCCACCCGGCAGGGGGCGCGGGACGAAAAACTGTTTTTT. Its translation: CATRQGARDEKLFF.

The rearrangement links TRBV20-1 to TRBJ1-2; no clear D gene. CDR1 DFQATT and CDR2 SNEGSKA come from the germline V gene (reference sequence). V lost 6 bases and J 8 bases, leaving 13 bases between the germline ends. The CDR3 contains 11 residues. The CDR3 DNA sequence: TGCAGTGCCCCGGGGATAGGGGGCTACACCTTC. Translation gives CSAPGIGGYTF.

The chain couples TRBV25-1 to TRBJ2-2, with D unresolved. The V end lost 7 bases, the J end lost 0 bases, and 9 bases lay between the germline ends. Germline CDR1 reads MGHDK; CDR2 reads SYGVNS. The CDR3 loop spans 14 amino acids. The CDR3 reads CASTEQTNTGELFF. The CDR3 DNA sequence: TGTGCCAGCACGGAACAGACGAACACCGGGGAGCTGTTTTTT.

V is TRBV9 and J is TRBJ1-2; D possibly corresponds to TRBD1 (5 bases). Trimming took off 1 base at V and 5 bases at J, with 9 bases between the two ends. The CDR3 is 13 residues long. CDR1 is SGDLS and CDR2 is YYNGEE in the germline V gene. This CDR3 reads CASSVQGRYGYTF. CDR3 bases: TGTGCCAGCAGCGTACAGGGAAGGTATGGCTACACCTTC.

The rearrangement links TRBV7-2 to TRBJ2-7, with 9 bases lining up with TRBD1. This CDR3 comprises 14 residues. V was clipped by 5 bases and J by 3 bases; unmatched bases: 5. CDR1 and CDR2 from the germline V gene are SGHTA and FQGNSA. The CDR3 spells CASSPRDRDYEQYF. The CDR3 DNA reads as TGTGCCAGCAGCCCACGGGACAGGGACTACGAGCAGTACTTC.

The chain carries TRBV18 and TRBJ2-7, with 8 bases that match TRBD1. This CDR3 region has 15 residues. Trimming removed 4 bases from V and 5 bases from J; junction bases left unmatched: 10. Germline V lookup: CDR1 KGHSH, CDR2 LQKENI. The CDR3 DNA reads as TGTGCCAGCTCACTTCGACAGGGGTTAGCAAACGAGCAGTACTTC. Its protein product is CASSLRQGLANEQYF.

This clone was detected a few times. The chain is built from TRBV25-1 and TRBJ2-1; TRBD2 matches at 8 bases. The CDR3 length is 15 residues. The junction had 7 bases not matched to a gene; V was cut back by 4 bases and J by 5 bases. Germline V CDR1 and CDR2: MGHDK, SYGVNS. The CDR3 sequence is CASSGSTSADNEQFF. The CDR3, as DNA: TGTGCCAGCAGTGGATCGACTAGCGCAGACAATGAGCAGTTCTTC.

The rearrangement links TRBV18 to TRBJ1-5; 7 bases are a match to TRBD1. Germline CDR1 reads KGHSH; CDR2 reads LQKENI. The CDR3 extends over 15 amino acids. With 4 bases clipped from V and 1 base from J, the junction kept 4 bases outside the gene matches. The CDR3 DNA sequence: TGTGCCAGCTCACAGGGGGCAAGGAGCAATCAGCCCCAGCATTTT. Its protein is CASSQGARSNQPQHF.

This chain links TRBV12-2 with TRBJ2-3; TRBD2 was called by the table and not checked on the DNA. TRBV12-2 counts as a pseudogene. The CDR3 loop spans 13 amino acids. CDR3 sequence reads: CARREGSTDTQYF. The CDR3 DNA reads TGTGCAAGACGTGAGGGAAGCACAGATACGCAGTATTTT.